This T cell receptor (beta chain) was found in a study of shared T cell receptors in the human thymus (dated by TCRdb to the early 2020s). Broadly, across the study: The study examined how self-reactive, shared T-cell receptor alpha chains are generated in the human thymus.

Between the V and J ends, shortened by 7 bases and 1 base respectively, the junction contains 13 bases. The germline V gene supplies CDR1 ENHRY and CDR2 SYGVKD. From the cysteine through the phenylalanine, the CDR3 covers 14 amino acids. Only the CDR3 DNA is retained, 42 bases long and in frame from the first base. Libraries were constructed by the immunoSEQ multiplex PCR assay. TCRdb limited this immuneACCESS table to in-frame rearrangements with V and J called. A share of clones is missing; checked studies link under half to unresolved V genes, and the rest is unexplained. The sample table records hundreds of thousands of clones; more than 75% of these occur just once. About 0.0094% of the sample is taken by the ten largest. Note on this clone: Its antigen target is currently unknown. The input lacks base qualities; no much larger clone sits a single base away.

These same records also appear under a second study, on human thymus T cells. The second study's authors report: The donors were immunologically healthy infants in Finland who had open corrective cardiac surgery for congenital heart defects. Thymus tissue was obtained as surgical resects removed during corrective cardiac surgery. V and J gene segment usage appeared biased in both thymic and peripheral blood repertoires. Highly overlapping thymic TCR repertoires among unrelated individuals were reported in the related research. The study described the TCR alpha and beta repertoires in about eight infant thymus samples and a few matching peripheral blood samples. The infant donors were about 6 to 244 days old, and the cohort included six or seven males and a couple of females. Thymocytes were released mechanically from tissue and stored at -70 °C as pellets of about 9-32 million cells. A QIAsymphony instrument was used to extract genomic DNA from frozen cell pellets. Using the immunoSEQ multiplex PCR assay, the TCRB and TCRAD loci were amplified from a standardized quantity of quality-controlled genomic DNA. The amplicons covered the V(D)J region and were long enough to include the CDR3 and to identify the V and J genes. Amplicon sequencing was performed on an Illumina platform through the commercial immunoSEQ service. Primer bias and sequencing errors were corrected as previously described, and TCRAD and TCRB definitions were based on the IMGT database. Analysis of the repertoires was done with immunoSEQ Analyzer 3.0 and VDJTools and included basic statistics, V/J segment usage, diversity estimates, rarefaction and pairwise overlap. Diversity was estimated with Chao1, ChaoE, Efron-Thisted, Shannon and inverse Simpson indices, and also on datasets down-sampled to the smallest sample. Repertoire overlap used strict matching of CDR3 nucleotide sequence, V gene and J gene, with Jaccard-based multidimensional scaling clustering. Thymus samples yielded on average around 810,000 unique TCRB clonotypes, compared with 70,000 to 85,000 from blood samples.

The chain is encoded by TRBV10-3 joined to TRBJ1-1; the D region possibly corresponds to TRBD1 (5 bases align). The sequence derives from a boy in the first two years of life with a congenital heart defect. Donor details come from another sample of the same person, matched by shared clones. What was sequenced was thymocytes. The CDR3 region has the sequence CAIKAGPPNTEAFF. The nucleotide sequence reads as follows: TGTGCCATCAAGGCGGGGCCACCGAACACTGAAGCTTTCTTT.